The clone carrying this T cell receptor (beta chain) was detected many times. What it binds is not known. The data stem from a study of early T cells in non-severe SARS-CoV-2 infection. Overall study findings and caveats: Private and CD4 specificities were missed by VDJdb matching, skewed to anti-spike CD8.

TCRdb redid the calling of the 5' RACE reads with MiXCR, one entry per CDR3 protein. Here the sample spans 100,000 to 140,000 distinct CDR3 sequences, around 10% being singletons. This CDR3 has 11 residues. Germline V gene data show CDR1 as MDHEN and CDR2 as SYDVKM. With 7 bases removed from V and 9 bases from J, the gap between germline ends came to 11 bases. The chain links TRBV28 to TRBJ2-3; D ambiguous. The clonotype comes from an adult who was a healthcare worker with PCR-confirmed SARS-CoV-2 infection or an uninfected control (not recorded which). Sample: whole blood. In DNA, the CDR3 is TGTGCCAGCACCCTACGTTCCACGCAGTATTTT. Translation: CASTLRSTQYF. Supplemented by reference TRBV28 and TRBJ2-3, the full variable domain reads DVKVTQSSRYLVKRTGEKVFLECVQDMDHENMFWYRQDPGLGLRLIYFSYDVKMKEKGDIPEGYSVSREKKERFSLILESASTNQTSMYLCASTLRSTQYFGPGTRLTVL.